This T cell receptor beta chain is drawn from a study of post-analysis software for immune sequencing data. For the study at large: Included courses were relapsing-remitting and secondary progressive multiple sclerosis; progressive-relapsing multiple sclerosis was also included.

A remark on this clonotype: Its target is not known.

Each TCR beta cDNA library carried unique molecular identifiers. TCRdb itself ran the PCR reads through MiXCR, one entry per CDR3 protein. The table records almost 700,000 distinct CDR3 sequences, over 45% of them present only once. Study-wide results and limits: F measure clustering grouped samples strongly by preparation batch.

This receptor was taken from a girl aged 2-10 years with multiple sclerosis. The sequenced sample consisted of blood.

The CDR3 here is CASSFRQGPIYEQYF. DNA of the CDR3: TGCGCCAGCAGCTTCCGACAGGGCCCTATCTACGAGCAGTACTTC. The chain links TRBV5-1 to TRBJ2-7; 7 nucleotides match TRBD1. V lost 2 bases to trimming and J lost 3 bases; unmatched junction nucleotides: 8. CDR3 length equals 15 residues. Germline V gene data show CDR1 as SGHRS and CDR2 as YFSETQ.